This entry describes one T cell receptor (beta chain). Its specificity is unknown. Trimming took 0 bases from V and 3 from J, leaving 15 bases between them. CDR1 SQVTM and CDR2 ANQGSEA come from the germline V gene. The CDR3 is made up of 16 amino acids. The sample belongs to a study of CD8+ T cells in alopecia areata. Findings and caveats of the study: Compared with normal scalp, lesional scalp had higher clonality and more expanded CD8+ clones. Sharing of TCRs across patients appeared less clear than in mice, possibly for HLA-related reasons.

As the sequencing template, cDNA was produced by extracting RNA and reverse transcribing it. TCRdb keeps only in-frame clones here, not all; method: immunoSEQ multiplex PCR. The table shows under 150,000 clones, with less than 65% occurring only once. The clonotype comes from a human donor in good health. Sequencing was done on a sample of CD8+ T cells sorted from blood. The chain combines TRBV29-1 with TRBJ2-1; TRBD2 might be the D (5 bases). The CDR3 DNA reads as TGCAGCGTTGAAGACTCTCGGAGCGGAGGCTACAATGAGCAGTTCTTC. This translates into CSVEDSRSGGYNEQFF.